What follows describes a single TCR beta chain. The antigen remains unidentified. Trimming cost V 0 bases and J 6 bases; bases outside gene matches: 5. This CDR3 region has 17 residues. CDR1 SGHRS and CDR2 YFSETQ come from the germline V gene. This sample was included in a study of T cell repertoires in cytomegalovirus infection. Study details: Recently described HLA-C-restricted plus well-studied HLA-B-restricted CMV epitopes were used. Matching HLA type and CMV infection were both indicated by public TCR beta signatures. Points from the study as a whole: People with CMV and the relevant HLA were identified by cumulative public TCR beta family frequency.

TCRdb recomputed calls from the reads with MiXCR, one row per CDR3 protein. The sample lists around 340,000 distinct CDR3 sequences, under 35% seen once, with 15% to 20% in the top ten. This TCR was sampled from a human donor in good health (CMV status not recorded). Some clones in this sample may be carry-over from other donors' samples. This chain links TRBV5-1 with TRBJ2-3, with TRBD2 matching over 15 bases. The material was cultured PBMCs, obtained from culture after CMV antigen stimulation. CDR3 coding DNA: TGCGCCAGCAGCTTGGAAGGACTAGCGGGGGGGCCGGATACGCAGTATTTT. Encoded protein: CASSLEGLAGGPDTQYF.